The entry that follows covers one T cell receptor beta chain sequence. Its antigen remains unknown. TCRdb's table, derived via immunoSEQ multiplex PCR, lists solely in-frame clones and lacks some. The table has roughly 50,000 clones, around 89% seen once. This sample's time point: cycle 4 day 1 (C4D1), after less than 7 weeks of nivolumab. Brentuximab vedotin exposure varied, and every patient relapsed after autologous stem cell transplantation. CDR1 and CDR2 from the germline V gene are MNHNS and SASEGT. The V gene lost 1 base and the J gene lost 2 bases, with 5 bases spanning the gap. The CDR3 contains 13 residues. The record originates from a study of PD-1 blockade in classical Hodgkin lymphoma. Findings and caveats of the study: Diversity similar to that of newly diagnosed patients was seen at baseline in complete responders. Patients who began taking nivolumab under 1 year after ASCT were left out. Newly diagnosed patients reportedly had lower baseline TCR diversity than healthy donors.

This sample comprised peripheral blood mononuclear cells (PBMCs), obtained before the fourth cycle of nivolumab. The clonotype was recovered from a human donor with classical Hodgkin lymphoma. The genes are TRBV6-1 and TRBJ1-1; unclear D gene. CDR3 nucleotide sequence: TGTGCCAGCAGTGAAGACTCCAACACTGAAGCTTTCTTT. This translates into CASSEDSNTEAFF.